The rows below give T cell receptor beta chains drawn from one sample of a study of shared clonotypes between healthy human individuals. Assay used: immunoSEQ multiplex PCR; TCRdb lists only in-frame clones, some missing. Of hundreds of thousands of clones listed, roughly 96% are singletons. The specimen sequenced was naive CD8+ T cells sorted from blood. The receptors derive from a man in his thirties or forties in good health. The CDR3 runs from the conserved cysteine through the conserved F or W. A D gene is named only where the DNA matches it firmly. Size is omitted from some rows. Given values are once, few, many or a class for expanded clones.

size,J,V,D,CDR3,DNA
NA,TRBJ2-1,TRBV29-1,TRBD2,CSVETVGLAMNEQFF,TGCAGCGTGGAAACGGTGGGACTAGCGATGAATGAGCAGTTCTTC
NA,TRBJ2-1,TRBV27,NA,CASSFVGPRNEQFF,TGTGCCAGCAGTTTCGTCGGACCGAGAAATGAGCAGTTCTTC
NA,TRBJ1-4,TRBV11-2,NA,CASSLGGSGYLQEKLFF,TGTGCCAGCAGCTTAGGGGGTAGCGGGTACCTCCAGGAAAAACTGTTTTTT
NA,TRBJ2-1,TRBV5-4,NA,CASSLIGGSFYNEQFF,TGTGCCAGCAGCTTGATTGGCGGGTCGTTTTACAATGAGCAGTTCTTC
NA,TRBJ1-6,TRBV27,TRBD1,CASSLGQGKNSPLHF,TGTGCCAGCAGTTTGGGACAGGGGAAAAATTCACCCCTCCACTTT
NA,TRBJ2-7,TRBV7-2,NA,CASSFSPSANEQYF,TGTGCCAGCAGCTTCTCCCCTTCCGCGAACGAGCAGTACTTC
NA,TRBJ1-5,TRBV28,NA,CASLPRGARPQHF,TGTGCCAGCCTCCCCCGTGGGGCACGGCCCCAGCATTTT
NA,TRBJ1-2,TRBV7-8,NA,CASSLVTNPRGPTRGYTF,TGTGCCAGCAGCTTAGTCACTAACCCGCGTGGACCAACGAGGGGCTACACCTTC
NA,TRBJ2-3,TRBV9,NA,CASSSRTVPTDTQYF,TGTGCCAGCAGCTCAAGAACGGTGCCCACAGATACGCAGTATTTT
NA,TRBJ2-1,TRBV5-1,TRBD1,CASSPRQGAYNEQFF,TGCGCCAGCAGCCCGCGACAGGGGGCCTACAATGAGCAGTTCTTC
NA,TRBJ2-5,TRBV5-1,NA,CASSSADSGETQYF,TGCGCCAGCAGCTCCGCTGACTCAGGGGAGACCCAGTACTTC
NA,TRBJ2-7,TRBV5-4,TRBD1,CASSLEGQGIVEQYF,TGTGCCAGCAGCTTGGAGGGACAGGGGATCGTCGAGCAGTACTTC
NA,TRBJ2-3,TRBV13,NA,CASSAGTGASTDTQYF,TGTGCCAGCAGCGCAGGGACTGGCGCTAGCACAGATACGCAGTATTTT
NA,TRBJ2-7,TRBV5-5,NA,CASSLPEQYF,TGTGCCAGCAGCTTGCCCGAGCAGTACTTC
NA,TRBJ2-1,TRBV28,NA,CASSFFGNEQFF,TGTGCCAGCAGTTTTTTTGGGAATGAGCAGTTCTTC
NA,TRBJ1-1,TRBV7-6,NA,CASSLSGYTEAFF,TGTGCCAGCAGCTTATCCGGGTACACTGAAGCTTTCTTT
few,TRBJ1-5,TRBV7-9,NA,CASSPVGSDNQPQHF,TGTGCCAGCAGCCCGGTGGGGTCAGACAATCAGCCCCAGCATTTT
NA,TRBJ1-5,TRBV7-8,TRBD1,CASSATGSSNQPQHF,TGTGCCAGCAGCGCGACAGGGAGCAGCAATCAGCCCCAGCATTTT
once,TRBJ2-6,TRBV9,NA,CASSVVGTPGANVLTF,TGTGCCAGCAGCGTAGTGGGGACACCTGGGGCCAACGTCCTGACTTTC
NA,TRBJ2-3,TRBV7-9,NA,CASTPRGVATDTQYF,TGTGCCAGCACCCCGCGGGGAGTTGCGACAGATACGCAGTATTTT
NA,TRBJ2-7,TRBV29-1,NA,CSVRITATYEQYF,TGCAGCGTCAGGATTACGGCTACCTACGAGCAGTACTTC
NA,TRBJ2-3,TRBV13,NA,CASSSQIGTDTQYF,TGTGCCAGCAGCAGCCAGATAGGCACAGATACGCAGTACTTT